The rows below give T cell receptor beta chains drawn from one sample of a study of control samples from healthy donors and cancer patients. The method was immunoSEQ multiplex PCR; TCRdb's version includes in-frame clones alone and lacks a portion of them. The sample lists just over 90,000 clones; roughly nine tenths were seen once. Input material: blood. The receptors were sampled from a woman between 50 and 59 years old in good health. Both conserved end residues are part of each CDR3. A D gene is named only where the DNA matches it firmly. Size is stated for part of the rows, as once, few or many counts, or as a class when the clone is expanded.

abundance: -
j_gene: TRBJ1-2
v_gene: TRBV28
d_gene: -
CDR3aa: CASSFGGGIQYGYTF
CDR3nt: TGTGCCAGCAGTTTTGGCGGGGGCATTCAATATGGCTACACCTTC

abundance: -
j_gene: TRBJ2-3
v_gene: TRBV28
d_gene: TRBD2
CDR3aa: CASTPRLAGADTQYF
CDR3nt: TGTGCCAGCACCCCTAGACTAGCGGGAGCAGATACGCAGTATTTT

abundance: few
j_gene: TRBJ1-2
v_gene: TRBV2
d_gene: -
CDR3aa: CASSEGAGTNYGYTF
CDR3nt: TGTGCCAGCAGTGAGGGAGCGGGGACTAACTATGGCTACACCTTC

abundance: -
j_gene: TRBJ1-2
v_gene: TRBV18
d_gene: TRBD1
CDR3aa: CASSPRQGADYGYTF
CDR3nt: TGTGCCAGCTCACCAAGGCAGGGGGCGGACTATGGCTACACCTTC

abundance: -
j_gene: TRBJ1-5
v_gene: TRBV6-2/TRBV6-3
d_gene: TRBD1
CDR3aa: CASSSPGQGLQPQHF
CDR3nt: TGTGCCAGCAGTTCGCCGGGACAGGGACTACAGCCCCAGCATTTT

abundance: once
j_gene: TRBJ2-1
v_gene: TRBV4-2
d_gene: TRBD2
CDR3aa: CASSQGTSGSYNEQFF
CDR3nt: TGTGCCAGCAGCCAGGGGACTAGCGGGTCCTACAATGAGCAGTTCTTC

abundance: -
j_gene: TRBJ2-6
v_gene: TRBV6-1
d_gene: -
CDR3aa: CASSELPISGANVLTF
CDR3nt: TGTGCCAGCAGTGAATTACCCATTTCTGGGGCCAACGTCCTGACTTTC

abundance: once
j_gene: TRBJ2-6
v_gene: TRBV19
d_gene: TRBD1
CDR3aa: CASSVNRGSGANVLTF
CDR3nt: TGTGCCAGTAGTGTCAACAGGGGCTCTGGGGCCAACGTCCTGACTTTC

abundance: -
j_gene: TRBJ1-6
v_gene: TRBV2
d_gene: -
CDR3aa: CASSRPNSPLHF
CDR3nt: TGTGCCAGCAGCCGACCCAATTCACCCCTCCACTTT

abundance: few
j_gene: TRBJ2-7
v_gene: TRBV19
d_gene: -
CDR3aa: CASSAGASGYEQYF
CDR3nt: TGTGCCAGTAGCGCAGGGGCGAGCGGCTACGAGCAGTACTTC

abundance: -
j_gene: TRBJ1-5
v_gene: TRBV7-9
d_gene: -
CDR3aa: CASSFTGNQPQHF
CDR3nt: TGTGCCAGCAGCTTCACAGGCAATCAGCCCCAGCATTTT

abundance: few
j_gene: TRBJ2-7
v_gene: TRBV6-5
d_gene: -
CDR3aa: CASSSGGGGYHEQYF
CDR3nt: TGTGCCAGCAGCTCGGGTGGAGGGGGCTATCACGAGCAGTACTTC

abundance: -
j_gene: TRBJ2-3
v_gene: TRBV11-2
d_gene: TRBD1
CDR3aa: CASSPDRVLADTQYF
CDR3nt: TGTGCCAGCAGCCCGGACAGGGTTCTCGCAGATACGCAGTATTTT

abundance: -
j_gene: TRBJ2-5
v_gene: TRBV29-1
d_gene: -
CDR3aa: CSVGGLQGLSKETQYF
CDR3nt: TGCAGCGTCGGAGGCCTGCAGGGGCTCTCTAAAGAGACCCAGTACTTC

abundance: -
j_gene: TRBJ1-2
v_gene: TRBV29-1
d_gene: -
CDR3aa: CSVESQEGYGYTF
CDR3nt: TGCAGCGTTGAAAGCCAGGAGGGGTATGGCTACACCTTC

abundance: -
j_gene: TRBJ2-5
v_gene: TRBV6-2/TRBV6-3
d_gene: TRBD2
CDR3aa: CASSYEFDSGDRETQYF
CDR3nt: TGTGCCAGCAGTTACGAATTCGATAGCGGGGATAGAGAGACCCAGTACTTC

abundance: -
j_gene: TRBJ1-1
v_gene: TRBV19
d_gene: TRBD1
CDR3aa: CASRGTEAFF
CDR3nt: TGTGCCAGTAGGGGGACAGAGGCTTTCTTT

abundance: -
j_gene: TRBJ2-2
v_gene: TRBV19
d_gene: TRBD1
CDR3aa: CASRQGHTGELFF
CDR3nt: TGTGCCAGCAGACAGGGGCACACCGGGGAGCTGTTTTTT

abundance: -
j_gene: TRBJ2-7
v_gene: TRBV3-1/TRBV3-2
d_gene: TRBD2
CDR3aa: CASSQGTSGEQYF
CDR3nt: TGTGCCAGCAGCCAAGGGACTAGCGGCGAGCAGTACTTC

abundance: -
j_gene: TRBJ1-1
v_gene: TRBV25-1
d_gene: -
CDR3aa: CASSEFLRTEAFF
CDR3nt: TGTGCCAGCAGTGAATTCCTTCGGACTGAAGCTTTCTTT

abundance: -
j_gene: TRBJ2-2
v_gene: TRBV6-5
d_gene: -
CDR3aa: CASSGTFNTGELFF
CDR3nt: TGTGCCAGCAGCGGGACTTTTAACACCGGGGAGCTGTTTTTT

abundance: -
j_gene: TRBJ2-7
v_gene: TRBV11-3
d_gene: -
CDR3aa: CASSLASSIDEQYF
CDR3nt: TGTGCCAGCAGCTTAGCCAGTAGCATCGACGAGCAGTACTTC

abundance: once
j_gene: TRBJ1-1
v_gene: TRBV2
d_gene: -
CDR3aa: CASSVGPNTEAFF
CDR3nt: TGTGCCAGCAGTGTAGGGCCGAACACTGAAGCTTTCTTT

abundance: -
j_gene: TRBJ2-7
v_gene: TRBV7-2
d_gene: -
CDR3aa: CASSFSQGLYEQYF
CDR3nt: TGTGCCAGCAGCTTTAGTCAGGGCCTCTACGAGCAGTACTTC

abundance: -
j_gene: TRBJ2-5
v_gene: TRBV6-2/TRBV6-3
d_gene: -
CDR3aa: CASSYSIGGEETQYF
CDR3nt: TGTGCCAGCAGTTACTCGATCGGTGGGGAAGAGACCCAGTACTTC

abundance: -
j_gene: TRBJ1-5
v_gene: TRBV28
d_gene: -
CDR3aa: CASSLNNQPQHF
CDR3nt: TGTGCCAGCAGCTTAAATAATCAGCCCCAGCATTTT

abundance: -
j_gene: TRBJ2-1
v_gene: TRBV27
d_gene: TRBD2
CDR3aa: CASTLGWSSGHNEQFF
CDR3nt: TGTGCCAGCACCCTGGGGTGGTCTAGCGGGCACAATGAGCAGTTCTTC

abundance: once
j_gene: TRBJ1-1
v_gene: TRBV27
d_gene: -
CDR3aa: CASSLVRSTEAFF
CDR3nt: TGTGCCAGCAGCCTCGTCAGGAGCACTGAAGCTTTCTTT

abundance: -
j_gene: TRBJ1-4
v_gene: TRBV2
d_gene: -
CDR3aa: CASSRRQINEKLFF
CDR3nt: TGTGCCAGCAGTAGGAGACAGATTAATGAAAAACTGTTTTTT

abundance: -
j_gene: TRBJ1-6
v_gene: TRBV27
d_gene: TRBD1
CDR3aa: CASSRGPVVGSPLHF
CDR3nt: TGTGCCAGCAGTAGGGGGCCAGTTGTTGGTTCACCCCTCCACTTT

abundance: -
j_gene: TRBJ1-1
v_gene: TRBV11-3
d_gene: -
CDR3aa: CASSSGGWGTPFNTEAFF
CDR3nt: TGTGCCAGCAGCTCTGGGGGATGGGGGACTCCCTTCAACACTGAAGCTTTCTTT

abundance: once
j_gene: TRBJ1-2
v_gene: TRBV29-1
d_gene: -
CDR3aa: CSVAESNYGYTF
CDR3nt: TGCAGCGTTGCAGAGTCTAACTATGGCTACACCTTC

abundance: -
j_gene: TRBJ2-2
v_gene: TRBV12-3/TRBV12-4
d_gene: -
CDR3aa: CASSLSGELFF
CDR3nt: TGTGCCAGCAGTTTGTCCGGGGAGCTGTTTTTT

abundance: -
j_gene: TRBJ2-7
v_gene: TRBV28
d_gene: -
CDR3aa: CASTRLGREQYF
CDR3nt: TGTGCCAGCACCCGGCTAGGTCGCGAGCAGTACTTC

abundance: few
j_gene: TRBJ1-4
v_gene: TRBV27
d_gene: -
CDR3aa: CAPLNEKLFF
CDR3nt: TGTGCCCCTCTTAATGAAAAACTGTTTTTT

abundance: -
j_gene: TRBJ1-2
v_gene: TRBV29-1
d_gene: TRBD1
CDR3aa: CSVDRTGTNYGYTF
CDR3nt: TGCAGCGTTGACCGGACAGGCACTAACTATGGCTACACCTTC

abundance: -
j_gene: TRBJ1-6
v_gene: TRBV3-1/TRBV3-2
d_gene: -
CDR3aa: CASSQVGTQDSPLHF
CDR3nt: TGTGCCAGCAGCCAAGTAGGAACACAGGATTCACCCCTCCACTTT

abundance: once
j_gene: TRBJ1-2
v_gene: TRBV28
d_gene: TRBD1
CDR3aa: CASSLTGGYYGYTF
CDR3nt: TGTGCCAGCAGTTTAACAGGGGGCTACTATGGCTACACCTTC

abundance: -
j_gene: TRBJ1-5
v_gene: TRBV24-1
d_gene: -
CDR3aa: CATSDLGLLGGSSNQPQHF
CDR3nt: TGTGCCACCAGTGATTTAGGGCTCCTAGGGGGGAGTAGCAATCAGCCCCAGCATTTT

abundance: -
j_gene: TRBJ1-1
v_gene: TRBV18
d_gene: TRBD1
CDR3aa: CASSPQNTGQGRMAFF
CDR3nt: TGTGCCAGCTCACCACAAAATACCGGACAGGGGCGAATGGCTTTCTTT

abundance: once
j_gene: TRBJ2-1
v_gene: TRBV18
d_gene: TRBD2
CDR3aa: CASSPLAPSAGGDDEQFF
CDR3nt: TGTGCCAGCTCACCACTTGCTCCGTCAGCGGGAGGTGACGATGAGCAGTTCTTC

abundance: few
j_gene: TRBJ1-6
v_gene: TRBV7-2
d_gene: -
CDR3aa: CASSLGQSSYNSPLHF
CDR3nt: TGTGCCAGCAGCCTTGGACAGAGCTCCTATAATTCACCCCTCCACTTT

abundance: -
j_gene: TRBJ2-1
v_gene: TRBV6-2/TRBV6-3
d_gene: TRBD2
CDR3aa: CASSGTSGGRYVEQFF
CDR3nt: TGTGCCAGCAGCGGGACTAGCGGGGGGAGGTACGTTGAGCAGTTCTTC

abundance: -
j_gene: TRBJ2-1
v_gene: TRBV5-1
d_gene: TRBD1
CDR3aa: CASSLTGGEGNEQFF
CDR3nt: TGCGCCAGCAGCCTTACAGGGGGAGAGGGGAATGAGCAGTTCTTC